What follows describes a single T cell receptor (beta chain). Its matching antigen is unknown. TCRdb used MiXCR to reprocess the reads, holding one entry per CDR3 protein. The data show about 700,000 distinct CDR3 sequences, roughly 36% seen once. This sample was taken from a study of T cell repertoires in cytomegalovirus infection. Findings of the study overall: Dominating the ex vivo response were HLA-C-restricted CMV-specific TCR beta clonotypes.

The germline V gene encodes CDR1 SGDLS and CDR2 YYNGEE. Between the trimmed V and J ends, which lost 0 bases and 4 bases, there was a span of 11 bases. CDR3 length: 15 residues. This specimen was cultured PBMCs, taken from culture after CMV antigen stimulation. The sequence came from a human donor in good health (CMV status not recorded). Some clones in this sample may be carry-over from other donors' samples. This sequence joins TRBV9 and TRBJ1-5, with a possible D match to TRBD1 (6 bases). The CDR3: CASSVGPQGNQPQHF. The CDR3, as DNA: TGTGCCAGCAGCGTAGGACCCCAGGGGAATCAGCCCCAGCATTTT.